The 26 T cell receptor beta chains in this list originate from one sample, sequenced in a study of glioma-infiltrating T cells after dendritic cell vaccination. Indicated time point: after dendritic cell vaccination, including at tumor progression/relapse. Profiled with immunoSEQ multiplex PCR; TCRdb holds only in-frame clones, not every one. The sample carries approximately 85,000 clones, 75% to 90% recorded once. The sequenced sample was blood, obtained after dendritic cell vaccination. Receptors were obtained from a human donor with glioblastoma.

CDR3 coding DNA: TGTGCCACCAGCAAAGAAAGGGATCGGGTGGGGCGCCGCGGTCAGCCCCAGCATTTT. This codes for CATSKERDRVGRRGQPQHF. This chain uses TRBV15 with TRBJ1-5, with D possibly TRBD1 on 5 matching bases. The CDR3 has 19 residues. Per the germline V gene, CDR1 is LNHNV and CDR2 is YYDKDF (reference sequence). V dropped 4 bases and J dropped 6 bases, with 28 bases sitting between them. Supplemented by reference TRBV15 and TRBJ1-5, the full variable domain reads DAMVIQNPRYQVTQFGKPVTLSCSQTLNHNVMYWYQQKSSQAPKLLFHYYDKDFNNEADTPDNFQSRRPNTSFCFLDIRSPGLGDTAMYLCATSKERDRVGRRGQPQHFGDGTRLSIL.

V is TRBV19 and J is TRBJ2-6, with 9 bases fitting TRBD1. This CDR3 is 15 amino acids long. Germline CDR1 reads LNHDA; CDR2 reads SQIVND (reference sequence). Germline trimming cut 10 bases from V and 2 bases from J; bases unmatched to any gene: 6. The CDR3 sequence is CATSGTGTGANVLTF. In DNA, the CDR3 is TGTGCCACCTCCGGGACAGGGACTGGGGCCAACGTCCTGACTTTC.

The chain employs TRBV18 and TRBJ2-7, with 7 bases that match TRBD1. Germline V gene data show CDR1 as KGHSH and CDR2 as LQKENI. V lost 6 bases to trimming and J lost 3 bases; unmatched junction nucleotides: 14. The CDR3 covers 16 residues. The CDR3: CASSRPGQYPFYEQYF. CDR3 DNA sequence: TGTGCCAGCTCGCGCCCGGGACAGTACCCTTTCTACGAGCAGTACTTC. Using reference TRBV18 and TRBJ2-7 for the parts outside the CDR3, the full variable domain is NAGVMQNPRHLVRRRGQEARLRCSPMKGHSHVYWYRQLPEEGLKFMVYLQKENIIDESGMPKERFSAEFPKEGPSILRIQQVVRGDSAAYFCASSRPGQYPFYEQYFGPGTRLTVT.

The chain combines TRBV7-8 with TRBJ1-3, with D maybe TRBD1 (5 bases). V was shortened by 4 bases and J by 0 bases, with 19 bases between the two germline ends. CDR1 and CDR2 (germline): SGHVS, FQNEAQ. This CDR3 comprises 18 residues. The CDR3 region has the DNA TGTGCCAGCAGCTGGCAGGGAATGAGGCGGACCTCTGGAAACACCATATATTTT. Its protein product is CASSWQGMRRTSGNTIYF.

The chain has TRBV18 and TRBJ1-5; D not certain. The ends were cut back, 4 bases at V and 1 base at J, with 11 bases in the middle. CDR3 size: 15 residues. CDR1 is KGHSH and CDR2 is LQKENI in the germline V gene. The CDR3 DNA reads as TGTGCCAGCTCACGTAACGGGGAAAGCAATCAGCCCCAGCATTTT. Its translation is CASSRNGESNQPQHF.

This rearrangement joins TRBV6-5 to TRBJ2-1, with 7 bases that match TRBD2. V shed 5 bases and J 7 bases; nucleotides not matched to a gene: 11. CDR3 length: 15 amino acids. CDR1 is MNHEY and CDR2 is SVGAGI in the germline V gene. In nucleotides, the CDR3 is TGTGCCAGCAGTGGGGGGGACCCGTCGTGGAATGAGCAGTTCTTC. This codes for CASSGGDPSWNEQFF.

This chain links TRBV19 with TRBJ1-1; D is unclear. This CDR3 comprises 16 residues. The ends were cut back, 3 bases at V and 0 bases at J, with 14 bases in the middle. Germline lookup yields CDR1 LNHDA and CDR2 SQIVND (reference sequence). This chain's CDR3 is CASSIAGWELNTEAFF. CDR3 nucleotide sequence: TGTGCCAGTAGTATTGCAGGTTGGGAGTTGAACACTGAAGCTTTCTTT.

The sample holds a few counts of this clone. The V and J genes are TRBV5-5 and TRBJ1-2; D is ambiguous. Trimming took 0 bases from V and 8 from J, leaving 11 bases between them. Germline values: CDR1 SGHKS, CDR2 YYEKEE (reference sequence). CDR3 length: 13 residues. The CDR3 nucleotides are TGTGCCAGCAGCTTGGAAATTGGAGAGGGCTACACCTTC. This codes for CASSLEIGEGYTF. The full variable domain, completed using reference TRBV5-5 and TRBJ1-2, is DAGVTQSPTHLIKTRGQQVTLRCSPISGHKSVSWYQQVLGQGPQFIFQYYEKEERGRGNFPDRFSARQFPNYSSELNVNALLLGDSALYLCASSLEIGEGYTFGSGTRLTVV.

The V and J genes are TRBV6-1 and TRBJ2-1; 9 bases are a match to TRBD2. Germline CDR1 is MNHNS and CDR2 is SASEGT. With V trimmed by 3 bases and J by 9 bases, 9 bases remained unmatched. The CDR3 totals 15 residues. The CDR3, as DNA: TGTGCCAGCAGTGAGGGGCGGGAGGGCCGCGGTGAGCAGTTCTTC. This encodes CASSEGREGRGEQFF.

For the CDR3, the DNA is TGTGCCAGCAGCCTCGGCCGACAGATGAACACTGAAGCTTTCTTT. Amino acid sequence: CASSLGRQMNTEAFF. The chain is built from TRBV5-8 and TRBJ1-1, with D perhaps TRBD1 (5 bases). The germline V gene has CDR1 SGHTS and CDR2 YDEGEE. The CDR3 consists of 15 residues. Deletions cut 4 bases from V and 0 bases from J, with 13 bases between.

The table lists this clone with a count of one. The rearrangement uses TRBV25-1 and TRBJ2-1; 10 positions match TRBD2. Germline CDR1 is MGHDK and CDR2 is SYGVNS. Trimming at V came to 0 bases and at J to 3 bases, leaving 8 bases not matched to a gene. CDR3 length: 18 residues. CDR3 sequence: CASSEYSSGGVLYNEQFF. CDR3 in DNA: TGTGCCAGCAGTGAATACTCCAGCGGGGGGGTCCTCTACAATGAGCAGTTCTTC.

CDR3 in DNA: TGTGCCAGTAGTTTGGGACTAGCGGGAAGCACAGATACGCAGTATTTT. Protein product: CASSLGLAGSTDTQYF. V gene TRBV19 combines with J gene TRBJ2-3; the match to TRBD2 covers 13 bases. With V trimmed by 5 bases and J by 0 bases, 2 bases remained unmatched. CDR3 size: 16 residues. The V gene's germline CDR1 is LNHDA and CDR2 SQIVND (reference sequence).

The genes are TRBV10-2 and TRBJ1-1, with a tentative D call TRBD1 (5 bases). The CDR3 sequence is 15 residues long. V dropped 7 bases and J dropped 6 bases, with 21 bases sitting between them. CDR1 is WSHSY, CDR2 SAAADI, per germline. For the CDR3, the DNA is TGCGCCAGCAAAAGGGACCCGGGGGTGGTGGCTGAAGCTTTCTTT. This codes for CASKRDPGVVAEAFF.

In nucleotides, the CDR3 is TGTGCCAGCAGTTCCCACAGCACGACCAGCGAAAAACTGTTTTTT. This codes for CASSSHSTTSEKLFF. The chain couples TRBV28 to TRBJ1-4; D uncertain. Germline V gene sequence: CDR1 MDHEN, CDR2 SYDVKM. This CDR3 region has 15 residues. V was shortened by 4 bases and J by 8 bases, with 17 bases between the two germline ends.

This chain uses TRBV4-2 with TRBJ2-3; TRBD2 matches 11 bases. V shed 5 bases and J 2 bases; nucleotides not matched to a gene: 6. Germline CDR1 LGHNA, CDR2 YNFKEQ. The CDR3 extends over 16 amino acids. The CDR3 DNA reads as TGTGCCAGCAGCGAGTCACTAGCGGGAGTCACAGATACGCAGTATTTT. Protein: CASSESLAGVTDTQYF.

The chain is built from TRBV5-4 and TRBJ2-1; D perhaps matches TRBD2 (6 bases). V gave up 4 bases and J gave up 2 bases, with 13 bases separating them. This CDR3 has 15 residues. CDR1 and CDR2 (germline): SGHNT, YYREEE (reference sequence). CDR3 sequence: CASSRDSRAYNEQFF. DNA of the CDR3: TGTGCCAGCAGCCGGGACTCTAGGGCCTACAATGAGCAGTTCTTC.

This clone was observed once. This rearrangement joins TRBV9 to TRBJ2-5, with 8 bases identical to TRBD2. The CDR3 consists of 16 residues. Germline CDR1 SGDLS, CDR2 YYNGEE. With V trimmed by 0 bases and J by 1 base, 5 bases remained unmatched. The CDR3 DNA reads TGTGCCAGCAGCGTAGCGTCCAGCGGGGGCCAAGAGACCCAGTACTTC. Amino acid sequence: CASSVASSGGQETQYF.

V is TRBV6-6 and J is TRBJ1-1, with D unresolved. Per the germline V gene, CDR1 is MNHNY and CDR2 is SVGAGI (reference sequence). This CDR3 has 11 residues. V lost 6 bases and J 7 bases, leaving 9 bases between the germline ends. CDR3 sequence (DNA): TGTGCCAGCAGCGCTAAGTTTGAAGCTTTCTTT. Amino acid sequence: CASSAKFEAFF.

This sequence joins TRBV2 and TRBJ1-5; the match to TRBD1 covers 10 bases. CDR1 is SNHLY and CDR2 is FYNNEI in the germline V gene. The ends lost 6 bases at V and 0 bases at J; junction bases unmatched: 2. This CDR3 has 15 amino acids. The CDR3 here is CASRGQGNSNQPQHF. The CDR3 DNA is TGTGCCAGCAGGGGACAGGGGAATAGCAATCAGCCCCAGCATTTT.

The rearrangement joins TRBV27 to TRBJ1-2; possibly TRBD1 for D (5 bases). The germline V gene encodes CDR1 MNHEY and CDR2 SMNVEV (reference sequence). Trimming removed 4 bases from V and 4 bases from J, with 10 bases in between. This CDR3 is built from 13 residues. The CDR3 sequence is CASSSLTAYGYTF. DNA of the CDR3: TGTGCCAGCAGTTCCTTGACAGCCTATGGCTACACCTTC.

The rearrangement links TRBV29-1 to TRBJ1-3; D ambiguous. This CDR3 contains 13 residues. V was shortened by 7 bases and J by 0 bases, with 10 bases between the two germline ends. The germline gives CDR1 SQVTM, CDR2 ANQGSEA. CDR3 in DNA: TGCAGCGCCAATGCTAACTCTGGAAACACCATATATTTT. This sequence encodes CSANANSGNTIYF. The whole variable domain, remainder taken from reference TRBV29-1 and TRBJ1-3, is SAVISQKPSRDICQRGTSLTIQCQVDSQVTMMFWYRQQPGQSLTLIATANQGSEATYESGFVIDKFPISRPNLTFSTLTVSNMSPEDSSIYLCSANANSGNTIYFGEGSWLTVV.

J is TRBJ2-1 and V is TRBV2, with 11 bases matching TRBD2. The V gene's germline CDR1 is SNHLY and CDR2 FYNNEI. This CDR3 region has 14 residues. The J segment lost 7 bases and the V segment lost 7 bases, leaving 6 bases of the junction unmatched. The CDR3 DNA sequence: TGTGCCAGCAAGCTAGCGGGGGGAGGTAATGAGCAGTTCTTC. It encodes CASKLAGGGNEQFF.

V gene TRBV27 combines with J gene TRBJ2-3; 10 positions match TRBD1. This CDR3 spans 16 amino acids. Germline CDR1 reads MNHEY; CDR2 reads SMNVEV (reference sequence). Trimming at V came to 1 base and at J to 4 bases, leaving 5 bases not matched to a gene. The CDR3 protein is CASSLLPGQGSDTQYF. CDR3 bases: TGTGCCAGCAGTTTATTGCCGGGACAGGGGTCAGATACGCAGTATTTT.

The chain links TRBV4-1 to TRBJ2-7; D not resolved. V dropped 1 base and J dropped 1 base, with 8 bases sitting between them. The CDR3 is made up of 14 amino acids. Germline V gene lookup returns CDR1 MGHRA and CDR2 YSYEKL. The CDR3 loop is CASSQVQTSYEQYF. CDR3 nucleotides: TGCGCCAGCAGCCAAGTACAGACATCCTACGAGCAGTACTTC.

The chain recombines TRBV9 with TRBJ1-5; D gene uncertain. With 5 bases removed from V and 3 bases from J, the gap between germline ends came to 9 bases. CDR1 is SGDLS and CDR2 is YYNGEE in the germline V gene. CDR3 length: 13 amino acids. CDR3 amino acids: CASSGRDNQPQHF. DNA for the CDR3: TGTGCCAGCAGTGGACGGGACAATCAGCCCCAGCATTTT.

This clone was seen a few times. This sequence joins TRBV6-6 and TRBJ2-2, with D possibly being TRBD1 (5 bases). Germline V gene data show CDR1 as MNHNY and CDR2 as SVGAGI (reference sequence). CDR3 length equals 13 residues. With 2 bases removed from V and 11 bases from J, the gap between germline ends came to 12 bases. The CDR3 loop reads CASSYMVRTELFF. The CDR3 DNA sequence: TGTGCCAGCAGTTACATGGTGAGGACAGAGCTGTTTTTT.